This TCR beta chain was retrieved from a study of response to subunit inactivated influenza vaccine. One entry per CDR3 protein results from TCRdb running MiXCR on the RT-PCR reads. The sample includes hundreds of thousands of distinct CDR3 sequences, about 10% seen only once; the top ten take about an eighth. The CDR3 length is 14 residues. The germline V gene encodes CDR1 MNHNS and CDR2 SASEGT. V was shortened by 2 bases and J by 0 bases, with 6 bases between the two germline ends. This clonotype was counted between two and nine times. V and J are TRBV6-1 and TRBJ2-3, with D perhaps TRBD2 (5 bases). Sequenced here: PBMCs from blood, sampled 45 days after vaccination. The clonotype originates from a man aged 45-65 years who received an inactivated influenza vaccine. The CDR3 is CASSERTSTDTQYF. The DNA of the CDR3 is TGTGCCAGCAGTGAACGGACTAGCACAGATACGCAGTATTTT.